One sample yielded the 22 T cell receptor beta chains listed below, sequenced in a study of T cells in Graves' hyperthyroidism and ophthalmopathy. Amplification yielded TCR beta CDR3 regions, with RNA transcripts as the source. HTBI primers were the set used in a first-round RT-PCR of the TCR CDR3. TCRdb reprocessed the multiplex PCR reads via MiXCR and lists one record per CDR3 protein. The sample has about 680,000 distinct CDR3 sequences; 30% to 40% are singletons. Sequencing used blood. All receptors come from a woman in her 40s with Graves' hyperthyroidism.

The chain joins TRBV20-1 to TRBJ1-4; the D gene is possibly TRBD1 (6 bases). This CDR3 region has 18 residues. V lost 6 bases and J 2 bases, leaving 25 bases between the germline ends. From germline, CDR1 is DFQATT and CDR2 SNEGSKA (reference sequence). CDR3 loop: CSARSGLGGRTTNEKLFF. The CDR3 bases are TGCAGTGCCAGGTCGGGTTTGGGGGGGCGAACGACTAATGAAAAACTGTTTTTT.

The chain links TRBV12-3 or TRBV12-4 to TRBJ1-3, with D perhaps matching TRBD1 (5 bases). The length of the CDR3 is 15 residues. V shed 8 bases and J shed 1 base, with 15 bases lying between them. CDR3 loop: CASHHAGFSGNTIYF. In DNA form, the CDR3 reads TGTGCCAGCCATCACGCAGGGTTTTCTGGAAACACCATATATTTT.

This sequence joins TRBV29-1 and TRBJ2-7; tentative D call: TRBD2 (6 bases). Judging by the DNA end, TRBJ2-1 fits better; the J call may be wrong. Germline V gene data show CDR1 as SQVTM and CDR2 as ANQGSEA. This CDR3 spans 11 amino acids. The CDR3 is CSVGRDSEQFF. DNA of the CDR3: TGCAGCGTAGGCCGGGACTCAGAGCAGTTCTTC.

V is TRBV30 and J is TRBJ2-2; D is ambiguous. The V end lost 2 bases, the J end lost 8 bases, and 3 bases lay between the germline ends. Germline CDR1 is GTSNPN and CDR2 is SVGIG (reference sequence). This CDR3 is built from 10 residues. The CDR3, as DNA: TGTGCCTGGAGTCGAGGGGAGCTGTTTTTT. It codes for CAWSRGELFF.

The rearrangement links TRBV14 to TRBJ2-5; D may be TRBD2 (5 bases). In germline, CDR1 is SGHDN, CDR2 FVKESK. CDR3 length: 18 amino acids. With 0 bases removed from V and 7 bases from J, the gap between germline ends came to 24 bases. The CDR3 coding sequence is TGTGCCAGCAGCCAAGAAGTCTATCCGAGCGGCCTTTGGGGGACCCAGTACTTC. As protein: CASSQEVYPSGLWGTQYF.

This clonotype has a count of ten or more. The genes are TRBV9 and TRBJ1-1, with TRBD1 identical over 7 bases. Germline V gene data show CDR1 as SGDLS and CDR2 as YYNGEE. This CDR3 is built from 15 residues. V lost 1 base to trimming and J lost 5 bases; unmatched junction nucleotides: 8. This CDR3 reads CASSVMPGGETEAFF. The CDR3 DNA is TGTGCCAGCAGCGTAATGCCAGGGGGTGAAACTGAAGCTTTCTTT.

The gene calls are TRBV4-3 and TRBJ2-7, with D perhaps given as TRBD1 or TRBD2 (5 bases each). This CDR3 spans 16 amino acids. V was shortened by 0 bases and J by 3 bases, with 15 bases between the two germline ends. Germline V gives CDR1 LGHNA, CDR2 YSLEER. The CDR3 is CASSQDFGARVYEQYF. For the CDR3, the DNA is TGCGCCAGCAGCCAAGATTTCGGGGCGCGGGTCTACGAGCAGTACTTC.

Many counts were recorded for this clonotype. The chain is built from TRBV24-1 and TRBJ1-5; 7 positions match TRBD1. This CDR3 contains 16 residues. The V gene's germline CDR1 is KGHDR and CDR2 SFDVKD. V lost 3 bases to trimming and J lost 0 bases; unmatched junction nucleotides: 4. CDR3 region: CATSDHRGYSNQPQHF. The CDR3 DNA reads as TGTGCCACCAGTGATCACAGGGGCTATAGCAATCAGCCCCAGCATTTT.

Ten or more counts support this clonotype. This chain links TRBV2 with TRBJ1-3; D ambiguous. V gave up 3 bases and J gave up 0 bases, with 6 bases separating them. The V gene's germline CDR1 is SNHLY and CDR2 FYNNEI. The CDR3 runs to 14 residues. CDR3 in DNA: TGTGCCAGCAGTGAGGGGAGCTCTGGAAACACCATATATTTT. Encoded protein: CASSEGSSGNTIYF. Looking up the rest from reference TRBV2 and TRBJ1-3 gives the full variable domain: EPEVTQTPSHQVTQMGQEVILRCVPISNHLYFYWYRQILGQKVEFLVSFYNNEISEKSEIFDDQFSVERPDGSNFTLKIRSTKLEDSAMYFCASSEGSSGNTIYFGEGSWLTVV.

J is TRBJ2-3 and V is TRBV7-2; 7 bases match TRBD1. The CDR3 extends over 15 amino acids. V lost 6 bases and J lost 0; bases outside the gene matches: 6. Germline V gene lookup returns CDR1 SGHTA and CDR2 FQGNSA. The CDR3: CASRRQGGSTDTQYF. DNA for the CDR3: TGTGCCAGCAGAAGACAGGGCGGGAGCACAGATACGCAGTATTTT.

The V and J genes are TRBV24-1 and TRBJ2-7; D is ambiguous. Trimming stripped 1 base from V and 1 base from J, with 13 bases between. CDR1 KGHDR and CDR2 SFDVKD come from the germline V gene. The CDR3 has 16 amino acids. Here the CDR3 DNA reads TGTGCCACCAGTGATTTACCCGGGCTGGGGTCCTACGAGCAGTACTTC. It codes for CATSDLPGLGSYEQYF.

As for this clonotype: Just one base apart from a much larger clone, this may be a read error. The chain couples TRBV9 to TRBJ2-2; D is uncertain. CDR1 and CDR2 (germline): SGDLS, YYNGEE. V was shortened by 4 bases and J by 6 bases, with 7 bases between the two germline ends. The CDR3 is 12 amino acids. Written as DNA, the CDR3 is TGTGCCAGCAGCCAAAGGGCCGGGGAGCTGTTTTTT. This encodes CASSQRAGELFF.

The genes are TRBV29-1 and TRBJ2-1; D is unresolved. Germline-derived CDR1 and CDR2 are SQVTM and ANQGSEA. The CDR3 is 16 residues long. V was cut by 1 base and J by 0 bases, with 13 bases left in between. CDR3 bases: TGCAGCGTTGAAGTGCAGCGCTCGAGCTCCTACAATGAGCAGTTCTTC. Protein product: CSVEVQRSSSYNEQFF.

The genes are TRBV7-2 and TRBJ1-6, with unresolved D. The CDR3 loop spans 16 amino acids. Germline lookup yields CDR1 SGHTA and CDR2 FQGNSA. Trimming took off 5 bases at V and 1 base at J, with 12 bases between the two ends. CDR3 amino acids: CASSPPLGSYNSPLHF. The CDR3 DNA is TGTGCCAGCAGCCCGCCCCTCGGGTCCTATAATTCACCCCTCCACTTT. The variable domain in full, with the rest retrieved from reference TRBV7-2 and TRBJ1-6, is GAGVSQSPSNKVTEKGKDVELRCDPISGHTALYWYRQSLGQGLEFLIYFQGNSAPDKSGLPSDRFSAERTGGSVSTLTIQRTQQEDSAVYLCASSPPLGSYNSPLHFGNGTRLTVT.

The chain links TRBV10-3 to TRBJ2-3; D is unclear. Germline V gene lookup returns CDR1 ENHRY and CDR2 SYGVKD. The CDR3 length is 15 residues. V lost 4 bases and J 0 bases, leaving 11 bases between the germline ends. CDR3 DNA: TGTGCCATCAGTGGTACCGGGCGAAGCACAGATACGCAGTATTTT. The encoded protein is CAISGTGRSTDTQYF.

The chain recombines TRBV12-3 or TRBV12-4 with TRBJ2-5; 9 nucleotides line up with TRBD1. Germline trimming cut 5 bases from V and 6 bases from J; bases unmatched to any gene: 10. The CDR3 spans 15 residues. For the CDR3, the DNA is TGTGCCAGCAGTGCCAGGGACAGGGCGCTGCAGACCCAGTACTTC. Translated, it gives CASSARDRALQTQYF.

A note on this clonotype: It may be a read error: a sequence one base away is much more abundant. V and J are TRBV2 and TRBJ1-2, with D unclear. The CDR3 runs to 13 residues. Germline V gene data show CDR1 as SNHLY and CDR2 as FYNNEI. V lost 10 bases and J 4 bases, leaving 16 bases between the germline ends. DNA for the CDR3: TGTGCCAACAACGGGGTGTTGGGCTATGGCTACACCTTC. Translated: CANNGVLGYGYTF.

The chain recombines TRBV25-1 with TRBJ2-2, with D possibly TRBD2 on 5 matching bases. Germline CDR1 reads MGHDK; CDR2 reads SYGVNS. This CDR3 is 12 amino acids long. V was clipped by 11 bases and J by 4 bases, with 11 bases between them. CDR3: CARGPITGELFF. CDR3 nucleotides: TGTGCCCGCGGGCCGATCACCGGGGAGCTGTTTTTT.

V gene TRBV9 combines with J gene TRBJ2-7; D gene unclear. Germline CDR1 SGDLS, CDR2 YYNGEE. This CDR3 region has 17 residues. The V end was cut by 6 bases, the J end by 0 bases, with 22 bases between. The DNA of the CDR3 is TGTGCCAGCACCGCCGGAGACTCAAGTCGTAGCTCCTACGAGCAGTACTTC. Translating gives CASTAGDSSRSSYEQYF.

The chain employs TRBV7-2 and TRBJ2-7; TRBD2 agrees at 9 bases. The CDR3 totals 17 residues. In germline, CDR1 is SGHTA, CDR2 FQGNSA. After removal of 2 bases from V and 1 base from J, the junction contained 9 bases not matched to a gene. CDR3 in amino acids: CTSSLIGSGRQSYEQYF. CDR3 DNA: TGTACCAGCAGCTTAATAGGTAGCGGGAGACAGTCCTACGAGCAGTACTTC.

The rearrangement links TRBV10-2 to TRBJ1-2; D is undetermined. Germline CDR1 is WSHSY and CDR2 is SAAADI. V shed 5 bases and J shed 7 bases, with 11 bases lying between them. The CDR3 sequence is 12 residues long. The DNA for the CDR3 is TGCGCCAGCAGTTCAGCGGAGAGTGGCTACACCTTC. The encoded protein is CASSSAESGYTF.

In this sample, this clonotype turned up many times. V is TRBV6-1 and J is TRBJ2-2; TRBD1 matches 7 bases. This CDR3 spans 15 amino acids. Trimming removed 6 bases from V and 1 base from J; junction bases left unmatched: 5. CDR1 is MNHNS and CDR2 is SASEGT in the germline V gene. The CDR3 loop is CASRLRQGNTGELFF. The CDR3 DNA is TGTGCCAGCAGATTAAGACAGGGGAACACCGGGGAGCTGTTTTTT.